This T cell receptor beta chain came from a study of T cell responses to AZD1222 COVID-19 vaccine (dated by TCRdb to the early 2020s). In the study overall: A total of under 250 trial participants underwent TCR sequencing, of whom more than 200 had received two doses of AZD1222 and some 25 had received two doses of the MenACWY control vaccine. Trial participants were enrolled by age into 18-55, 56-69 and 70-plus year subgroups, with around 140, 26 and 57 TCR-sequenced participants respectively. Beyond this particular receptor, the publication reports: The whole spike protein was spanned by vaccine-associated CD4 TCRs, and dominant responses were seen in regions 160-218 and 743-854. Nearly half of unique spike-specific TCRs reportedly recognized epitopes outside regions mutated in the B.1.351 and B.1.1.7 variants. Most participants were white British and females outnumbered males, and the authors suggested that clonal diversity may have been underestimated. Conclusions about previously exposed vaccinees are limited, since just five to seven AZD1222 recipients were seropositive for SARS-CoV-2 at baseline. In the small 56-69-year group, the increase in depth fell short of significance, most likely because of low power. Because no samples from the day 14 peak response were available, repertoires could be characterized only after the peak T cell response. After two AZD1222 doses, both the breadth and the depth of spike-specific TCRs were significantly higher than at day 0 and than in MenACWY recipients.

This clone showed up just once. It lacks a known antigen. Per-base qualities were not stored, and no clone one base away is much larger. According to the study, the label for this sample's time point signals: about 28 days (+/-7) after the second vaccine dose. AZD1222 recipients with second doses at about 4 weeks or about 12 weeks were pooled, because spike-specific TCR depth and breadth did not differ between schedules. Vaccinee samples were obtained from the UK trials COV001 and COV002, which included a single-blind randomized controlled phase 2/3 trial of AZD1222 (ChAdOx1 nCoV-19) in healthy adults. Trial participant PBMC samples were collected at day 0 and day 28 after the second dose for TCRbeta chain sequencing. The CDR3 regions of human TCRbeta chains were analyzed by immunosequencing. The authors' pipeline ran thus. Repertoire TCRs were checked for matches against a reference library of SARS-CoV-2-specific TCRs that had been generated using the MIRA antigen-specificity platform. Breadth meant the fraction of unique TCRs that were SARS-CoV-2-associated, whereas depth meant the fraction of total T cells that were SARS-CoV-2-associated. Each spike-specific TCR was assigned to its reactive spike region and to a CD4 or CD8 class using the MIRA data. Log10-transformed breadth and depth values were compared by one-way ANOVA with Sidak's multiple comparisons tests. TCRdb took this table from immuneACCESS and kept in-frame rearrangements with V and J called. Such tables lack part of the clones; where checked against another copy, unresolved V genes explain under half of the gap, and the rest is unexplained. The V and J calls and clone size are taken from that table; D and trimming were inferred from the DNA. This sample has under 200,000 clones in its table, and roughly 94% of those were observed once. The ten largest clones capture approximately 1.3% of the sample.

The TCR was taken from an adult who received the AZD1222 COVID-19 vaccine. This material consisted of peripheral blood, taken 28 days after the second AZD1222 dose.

Here is the DNA: TGTGCCAGCAGTTACCCGGACAGCTCCATGAACACTGAAGCTTTCTTT. It is translated as CASSYPDSSMNTEAFF. The sequence is built from TRBV6-6 and TRBJ1-1; the D gene is perhaps TRBD1, from 6 matching bases. Spanning cysteine to phenylalanine, the CDR3 consists of 16 amino acids. This entry keeps only the CDR3 DNA: 48 bases, framed from base 1. Between the V and J ends, shortened by 2 bases and 0 bases respectively, the junction contains 13 bases. Taken from the germline V gene (reference sequence), the CDR1 and CDR2 loops are MNHNY and SVGAGI.